Below are 27 T cell receptor beta chains sequenced from a single sample in a study of T cell responses to AZD1222 COVID-19 vaccine. TCRdb's copy holds only in-frame clones and misses some; the assay was immunoSEQ multiplex PCR. The repertoire holds some 190,000 clones, with around 87% as singletons. Sequenced here: peripheral blood, sampled on day 0 of AZD1222 vaccination. These receptors were taken from an adult in good health.

This clone was seen only once. The V gene is TRBV18, the J gene TRBJ2-7, with 7 positions matching TRBD1. CDR3 size: 15 residues. V was clipped by 3 bases and J by 2 bases; unmatched bases: 7. Per germline, CDR1 KGHSH and CDR2 LQKENI. The CDR3 DNA follows: TGTGCCAGCTCACCTCAACAGGGGCAGACCTACGAGCAGTACTTC. Translating it yields CASSPQQGQTYEQYF.

This clone was seen a few times. The V and J genes are TRBV18 and TRBJ1-5, with D uncertain. Trimming left V 5 bases short and J 1 base short, with 18 bases between. This CDR3 has 17 residues. Germline lookup yields CDR1 KGHSH and CDR2 LQKENI. The CDR3 here is CASSIGPGLRSNQPQHF. The CDR3 DNA follows: TGTGCCAGCTCAATTGGCCCGGGCCTCAGGAGCAATCAGCCCCAGCATTTT.

The rearrangement links TRBV28 to TRBJ2-7; 10 bases are shared with TRBD2. Trimming removed 6 bases from V and 2 bases from J; junction bases left unmatched: 4. Germline CDR1 reads MDHEN; CDR2 reads SYDVKM. The CDR3 runs 14 residues. Written as DNA, the CDR3 is TGTGCCAGCAGCGCTAGCGGGGGAACCTACGAGCAGTACTTC. It is translated as CASSASGGTYEQYF.

This chain links TRBV15 with TRBJ2-5, with 7 bases aligning to TRBD2. Looked up from germline, CDR1 is LNHNV and CDR2 is YYDKDF (reference sequence). CDR3 length: 15 residues. The V gene end was trimmed by 5 bases and the J gene end by 5 bases; junction bases not matched to a gene: 11. The CDR3 DNA reads as TGTGCCACCAGCCCGCGGGAGCAGCCGGGGGAGACCCAGTACTTC. This gives the protein CATSPREQPGETQYF.

V usage is TRBV7-6 and J usage is TRBJ1-1; D gene ambiguous. Trimming removed 5 bases at V and 8 bases at J, with 15 bases between. CDR3 length: 13 residues. Germline V CDR1 and CDR2: SGHVS, FNYEAQ. DNA for the CDR3: TGTGCCAGCAGCACGTTACTATCGGAGGAAGCTTTCTTT. Amino acid sequence: CASSTLLSEEAFF.

The rearrangement uses TRBV7-3 and TRBJ2-3; D is unclear. The CDR3 contains 14 residues. V was pared by 0 bases and J by 4 bases, with 8 bases between. Germline V gene data show CDR1 as SGHTA and CDR2 as FQGTGA. CDR3: CASSLTGLADTQYF. In DNA form, the CDR3 reads TGTGCCAGCAGCTTAACGGGTCTTGCAGATACGCAGTATTTT.

This clone showed up just a few times. The J gene is TRBJ2-7, the V gene TRBV19; a weak D match, TRBD1 (6 bases). CDR3 length: 13 residues. Germline V gene sequence: CDR1 LNHDA, CDR2 SQIVND (reference sequence). The V end lost 3 bases, the J end lost 4 bases, and 10 bases lay between the germline ends. The CDR3, as DNA: TGTGCCAGTAGTATCGGGACATATTACGAGCAGTACTTC. Its translation: CASSIGTYYEQYF.

The CDR3 nucleotides read TGCGCCAGCAGTACCGGACAGGGCTACGAGCAGTACGTC. Translated: CASSTGQGYEQYV. The chain links TRBV10-2 to TRBJ2-7; 8 bases agree with TRBD1. The ends lost 5 bases at V and 3 bases at J; junction bases unmatched: 3. This CDR3 is built from 13 residues. Germline loops: CDR1 WSHSY, CDR2 SAAADI.

V and J are TRBV19 and TRBJ2-2; D gene unclear. Germline V CDR1 and CDR2: LNHDA, SQIVND (reference sequence). The CDR3 totals 14 residues. The V gene lost 2 bases and the J gene lost 5 bases, with 9 bases spanning the gap. The CDR3 region is CASSIITVTGELFF. The CDR3, as DNA: TGTGCCAGTAGTATAATTACGGTGACCGGGGAGCTGTTTTTT. Full variable domain (outside the CDR3, taken from reference TRBV19 and TRBJ2-2): DGGITQSPKYLFRKEGQNVTLSCEQNLNHDAMYWYRQDPGQGLRLIYYSQIVNDFQKGDIAEGYSVSREKKESFPLTVTSAQKNPTAFYLCASSIITVTGELFFGEGSRLTVL.

V and J are TRBV2 and TRBJ1-5, with D unclear. Trimming took off 2 bases at V and 2 bases at J, with 7 bases between the two ends. The CDR3 has 14 amino acids. Per germline, CDR1 SNHLY and CDR2 FYNNEI. CDR3 in amino acids: CASSETRRNQPQHF. CDR3 nucleotide sequence: TGTGCCAGCAGTGAAACCAGGCGCAATCAGCCCCAGCATTTT.

In its sample, this clone was seen a few times. This chain connects TRBV18 to TRBJ1-3; tentative D call: TRBD1 (6 bases). Trimming removed 3 bases at V and 5 bases at J, with 11 bases between. Germline V gene sequence: CDR1 KGHSH, CDR2 LQKENI. The CDR3 spans 14 residues. This CDR3 reads CASSPRTDRNTIYF. Here the CDR3 DNA reads TGTGCCAGCTCACCGAGGACAGATAGAAACACCATATATTTT.

The CDR3 DNA reads as TGTGCCAGCCCAAGGGGGCCAGGGGTTAATTCACCCCTCCACTTT. Residues: CASPRGPGVNSPLHF. The rearrangement uses TRBV7-9 and TRBJ1-6, with 7 bases fitting TRBD1. V dropped 8 bases and J dropped 6; count of bases not matched to a gene: 10. CDR1 and CDR2 from the germline V gene are SEHNR and FQNEAQ (reference sequence). The CDR3 has 15 residues.

CDR3 DNA sequence: TGTGCTAGTGGTTTGGGGATACCCGGGGGTGGCTACACCTTC. Translated: CASGLGIPGGGYTF. The V and J genes are TRBV12-5 and TRBJ1-2, with D tentatively TRBD1 (5 bases). The CDR3 contains 14 residues. CDR1 is LGHNT, CDR2 FRNRAP, per germline. V dropped 1 base and J dropped 7 bases, with 13 bases sitting between them.

The V call is TRBV29-1, the J call TRBJ1-2, with 8 bases identical to TRBD1. The V gene's germline CDR1 is SQVTM and CDR2 ANQGSEA. The CDR3 covers 15 residues. V lost 3 bases and J lost 5; bases outside the gene matches: 11. CDR3 coding DNA: TGCAGCGTTGAGGGGAGGACAGGGAATGAGTATGGCTACACCTTC. Residues: CSVEGRTGNEYGYTF.

The CDR3 bases are TGTGCCAGCAGTTTAAGTTGGCAGGGAGGCTATGGCTACACCTTC. Amino acids: CASSLSWQGGYGYTF. The gene calls are TRBV27 and TRBJ1-2; D is possibly TRBD1 (5 bases). The CDR3 runs to 15 residues. Trimming pared 2 bases from V and 4 bases from J, leaving 14 bases between. Germline loops: CDR1 MNHEY, CDR2 SMNVEV (reference sequence).

V usage is TRBV4-3 and J usage is TRBJ1-5; D remains ambiguous. Germline lookup yields CDR1 LGHNA and CDR2 YSLEER. CDR3 length equals 15 residues. The germline V and J ends were trimmed by 0 bases and 2 bases, with 8 bases remaining between them. CDR3 amino acids: CASSQEFGGNQPQHF. The CDR3 DNA reads TGCGCCAGCAGCCAAGAATTCGGGGGCAATCAGCCCCAGCATTTT.

The chain employs TRBV5-1 and TRBJ1-6; D is unclear. Trimming stripped 4 bases from V and 8 bases from J, with 7 bases between. The CDR3 covers 12 residues. The germline V gene encodes CDR1 SGHRS and CDR2 YFSETQ. The CDR3 loop is CASSDEYSPLHF. The DNA for the CDR3 is TGCGCCAGCAGCGACGAATATTCACCCCTCCACTTT.

This sequence joins TRBV13 and TRBJ2-3, with 11 bases identical to TRBD2. This CDR3 has 21 residues. V dropped 2 bases and J dropped 0; count of bases not matched to a gene: 16. Germline CDR1 reads PRHDT; CDR2 reads FYEKMQ (reference sequence). CDR3 residues: CASSLLVPGLAGPISTDTQYF. In DNA form, the CDR3 reads TGTGCCAGCAGCTTACTTGTCCCTGGACTAGCGGGTCCGATAAGCACAGATACGCAGTATTTT.

The genes are TRBV7-2 and TRBJ1-6; 7 bases match TRBD1. V trimming: 4 bases; J trimming: 8 bases; junction bases outside the gene matches: 5. The CDR3 has 14 residues. Germline lookup yields CDR1 SGHTA and CDR2 FQGNSA. This CDR3 reads CASSYRGVDSPLHF. Written as DNA, the CDR3 is TGTGCCAGCAGCTACAGGGGAGTGGATTCACCCCTCCACTTT.

This clone showed up just once. This sequence joins TRBV3-1 (or the pseudogene TRBV3-2) and TRBJ1-1, with a weak D call TRBD1 (6 bases). V gave up 5 bases and J gave up 6 bases, with 13 bases separating them. Germline CDR1 is LGHDT and CDR2 is YNNKEL (reference sequence). The CDR3 spans 13 residues. The CDR3 loop reads CASSYPGVAEAFF. The CDR3 DNA reads as TGTGCCAGCAGCTACCCAGGGGTGGCTGAAGCTTTCTTT.

The rearrangement joins TRBV24-1 to TRBJ2-1; D remains ambiguous. The ends were cut back, 4 bases at V and 2 bases at J, with 11 bases in the middle. This CDR3 region has 15 residues. CDR1 is KGHDR, CDR2 SFDVKD, per germline. The CDR3 loop is CATSDVPGPYNEQFF. CDR3 nucleotides: TGTGCCACCAGTGACGTCCCGGGCCCCTACAATGAGCAGTTCTTC.

The gene calls are TRBV3-1 (or the pseudogene TRBV3-2) and TRBJ1-1, with TRBD1 matching 11 bases. The junction had 6 bases not matched to a gene; V was cut back by 4 bases and J by 5 bases. The germline CDR1 and CDR2 sequences are LGHDT and YNNKEL (reference sequence). The CDR3 totals 15 residues. CDR3 amino acids: CASSRGQGAGTEAFF. Written as DNA, the CDR3 is TGTGCCAGCAGCCGAGGACAGGGGGCTGGTACTGAAGCTTTCTTT.

V gene TRBV4-2 combines with J gene TRBJ1-6; possible D gene TRBD1, 6 bases. CDR1 LGHNA and CDR2 YNFKEQ come from the germline V gene. Trimming took off 4 bases at V and 9 bases at J, with 13 bases between the two ends. The CDR3 covers 14 residues. In nucleotides, the CDR3 is TGTGCCAGCAGCCCACGGGACATAGGTTCACCCCTCCACTTT. This translates into CASSPRDIGSPLHF.

J is TRBJ2-5 and V is TRBV12-5, with 11 bases identical to TRBD2. Germline CDR1 LGHNT, CDR2 FRNRAP. V shed 6 bases, J shed 6 bases, and the junction held 9 bases outside the gene matches. The length of the CDR3 is 15 residues. In DNA form, the CDR3 reads TGTGCTAGTGGAACCGCTAGCGGGGGGAGGAAGACCCAGTACTTC. Translation gives CASGTASGGRKTQYF.

The J gene is TRBJ1-2, the V gene TRBV29-1, with TRBD1 matching over 11 bases. Germline CDR1 SQVTM, CDR2 ANQGSEA. Trimming cost V 7 bases and J 7 bases; bases outside gene matches: 5. There are 12 residues in the CDR3. The CDR3: CSASDRGPGYTF. DNA for the CDR3: TGCAGCGCATCGGACAGGGGGCCTGGCTACACCTTC. The full variable domain, completed using reference TRBV29-1 and TRBJ1-2, is SAVISQKPSRDICQRGTSLTIQCQVDSQVTMMFWYRQQPGQSLTLIATANQGSEATYESGFVIDKFPISRPNLTFSTLTVSNMSPEDSSIYLCSASDRGPGYTFGSGTRLTVV.

Written as DNA, the CDR3 is TGTGCCAGCAGCTTGGCTTACGGGGGCGATGGTGAAAAACTGTTTTTT. Its translation: CASSLAYGGDGEKLFF. This sequence joins TRBV5-4 and TRBJ1-4; D possibly corresponds to TRBD1 (6 bases). V lost 0 bases, J lost 7 bases, and 16 bases lay in between. The CDR3 runs 16 residues. CDR1 is SGHNT, CDR2 YYREEE, per germline (reference sequence).

V gene TRBV7-9 combines with J gene TRBJ1-1; D uncertain. The CDR3 runs 14 residues. Looked up from germline, CDR1 is SEHNR and CDR2 is FQNEAQ (reference sequence). The V gene lost 2 bases and the J gene lost 1 base, with 8 bases spanning the gap. The CDR3 DNA reads TGTGCCAGCAGCTTATCGGGCGGGAACACTGAAGCTTTCTTT. Translated: CASSLSGGNTEAFF.